The 21 T cell receptor beta chains below were found in one sample sequenced in a study of cytomegalovirus exposure and HLA in healthy donors (dated by TCRdb to the late 2010s). Library generation was performed with the immunoSEQ multiplex PCR assay. For the multiplex PCR, a mixture combining 60 forward primers for TCR Vbeta segments and 13 reverse primers for TCR Jbeta segments was used. TCRdb obtained this table from immuneACCESS and retained in-frame rearrangements with V and J assigned. These tables miss some clones; where compared with another copy, unresolved V genes account for less than half of the shortfall, and the remainder is unexplained. This sample comprises about 130,000 clones, about 74% of them detected only once. 4% to 4.5% of the sample belongs to the ten largest clones. Sequencing used PBMCs. These receptors came from a woman aged 45-65 years in good health and CMV-seropositive.

The chain is built from TRBV19 and TRBJ1-2; 7 bases align to TRBD1. This CDR3 has 14 amino acids. Germline values: CDR1 LNHDA, CDR2 SQIVND (reference sequence). V gave up 1 base and J gave up 4 bases; unmatched junction bases: 3. CDR3 protein: CASSIGGQVYGYTF. As DNA, the CDR3 is TGTGCCAGTAGTATAGGTGGACAGGTCTATGGCTACACCTTC. Combining the CDR3 with reference TRBV19 and TRBJ1-2 gives the whole variable domain DGGITQSPKYLFRKEGQNVTLSCEQNLNHDAMYWYRQDPGQGLRLIYYSQIVNDFQKGDIAEGYSVSREKKESFPLTVTSAQKNPTAFYLCASSIGGQVYGYTFGSGTRLTVV.

The chain links TRBV19 to TRBJ2-7; 9 bases fit TRBD2. The CDR3 covers 19 residues. With 5 bases clipped from V and 0 bases from J, the junction kept 17 bases outside the gene matches. CDR1 LNHDA and CDR2 SQIVND come from the germline V gene (reference sequence). This CDR3 reads CASSSTGLASWGSSYEQYF. CDR3 sequence (DNA): TGTGCCAGTAGTTCGACGGGACTAGCCAGTTGGGGAAGCTCCTACGAGCAGTACTTC.

A few counts support this clone. The V call is TRBV7-2, the J call TRBJ1-2; TRBD1 aligns across 8 bases. J lost 5 bases, V lost 6 bases, and 5 bases had no gene match. CDR1 and CDR2 from the germline V gene are SGHTA and FQGNSA. This CDR3 region has 13 residues. CDR3 in DNA: TGTGCCAGCAGAGGAGACAGGGGATATGGCTACACCTTC. This translates into CASRGDRGYGYTF.

V and J are TRBV6-6 and TRBJ2-1; 15 nucleotides align to TRBD2. From germline, CDR1 is MNHNY and CDR2 SVGAGI (reference sequence). With 5 bases clipped from V and 5 bases from J, the junction kept 4 bases outside the gene matches. The CDR3 contains 16 residues. CDR3 residues: CASSGLAGGVDNEQFF. The DNA of the CDR3 is TGTGCCAGCAGTGGACTAGCGGGGGGGGTGGACAATGAGCAGTTCTTC.

The V call is TRBV7-9, the J call TRBJ2-2; TRBD2 matches at 10 bases. The CDR3 covers 17 residues. Germline V gene lookup returns CDR1 SEHNR and CDR2 FQNEAQ (reference sequence). Trimming cost V 4 bases and J 0 bases; bases outside gene matches: 5. CDR3 protein: CASSSPSGGPNTGELFF. CDR3 DNA sequence: TGTGCCAGCAGCTCTCCTAGCGGGGGACCGAACACCGGGGAGCTGTTTTTT.

The sample holds a few counts of this clone. V usage is TRBV19 and J usage is TRBJ2-3, with 9 bases matching TRBD1. The CDR3 runs to 15 residues. Germline CDR1 and CDR2: LNHDA and SQIVND (reference sequence). The junction had 4 bases not matched to a gene; V was cut back by 5 bases and J by 1 base. The CDR3 spells CASSRDRVRTDTQYF. DNA of the CDR3: TGTGCCAGTAGTCGGGACAGGGTCCGCACAGATACGCAGTATTTT.

V is TRBV18 and J is TRBJ2-5, with 9 nucleotides matching TRBD1. Germline-derived CDR1 and CDR2 are KGHSH and LQKENI. After removal of 2 bases from V and 2 bases from J, the junction contained 6 bases not matched to a gene. This CDR3 has 16 residues. CDR3 residues: CASSPRTGAPQETQYF. The CDR3 DNA reads TGTGCCAGCTCACCAAGGACAGGGGCCCCGCAAGAGACCCAGTACTTC.

The V and J genes are TRBV9 and TRBJ2-3; tentatively, D is TRBD2 (6 bases). Trimming removed 0 bases from V and 3 bases from J, with 11 bases in between. Germline lookup yields CDR1 SGDLS and CDR2 YYNGEE. CDR3 length: 15 residues. The CDR3 here is CASSVGLELTDTQYF. The CDR3 nucleotides are TGTGCCAGCAGCGTAGGACTAGAGTTAACAGATACGCAGTATTTT.

This chain connects TRBV7-3 to TRBJ2-3, with TRBD2 matching 11 bases. The CDR3 consists of 17 residues. Germline V CDR1 and CDR2: SGHTA, FQGTGA. V shed 0 bases and J 6 bases; nucleotides not matched to a gene: 8. DNA for the CDR3: TGTGCCAGCAGCTTAACTAGCGGGGGGGCCGTTCGGGATACGCAGTATTTT. Protein sequence: CASSLTSGGAVRDTQYF.

The chain links TRBV2 to TRBJ1-2; D gene uncertain. This CDR3 has 12 residues. Germline CDR1 SNHLY, CDR2 FYNNEI. V lost 7 bases to trimming and J lost 2 bases, with 8 bases between them. This chain's CDR3 is CASKAANYGYTF. CDR3 nucleotides: TGTGCCAGCAAGGCAGCGAACTATGGCTACACCTTC. The complete variable domain, with remaining parts taken from reference TRBV2 and TRBJ1-2, reads EPEVTQTPSHQVTQMGQEVILRCVPISNHLYFYWYRQILGQKVEFLVSFYNNEISEKSEIFDDQFSVERPDGSNFTLKIRSTKLEDSAMYFCASKAANYGYTFGSGTRLTVV.

This chain connects TRBV6-5 to TRBJ2-7; TRBD1 matches at 8 bases. Trimming cost V 2 bases and J 2 bases; bases outside gene matches: 5. The CDR3 consists of 15 residues. Germline V CDR1 and CDR2: MNHEY, SVGAGI. The CDR3 reads CASSYGTGGTYEQYF. CDR3 DNA: TGTGCCAGCAGTTACGGGACAGGTGGGACCTACGAGCAGTACTTC.

The chain uses TRBV7-9 and TRBJ1-4, with TRBD1 matching over 8 bases. J gave up 2 bases and V 4 bases, and 3 bases lay outside the gene matches. The germline gives CDR1 SEHNR, CDR2 FQNEAQ (reference sequence). The CDR3 is made up of 15 amino acids. CDR3 sequence (DNA): TGTGCCAGCAGCTCATACAGGGGGACTAATGAAAAACTGTTTTTT. It specifies CASSSYRGTNEKLFF.

The chain joins TRBV10-3 to TRBJ1-3; D is uncertain. V was clipped by 4 bases and J by 3 bases, with 10 bases between them. CDR1 and CDR2 from the germline V gene are ENHRY and SYGVKD. There are 14 residues in the CDR3. CDR3 in amino acids: CAISVEGRGNTIYF. CDR3 DNA: TGTGCCATCAGTGTTGAGGGTCGTGGAAACACCATATATTTT.

The chain is built from TRBV7-2 and TRBJ1-1; no reliable D call. Between the trimmed V and J ends, which lost 1 base and 1 base, there was a span of 10 bases. Germline V gene lookup returns CDR1 SGHTA and CDR2 FQGNSA. The CDR3 extends over 15 amino acids. The CDR3 here is CASSLVVGENTEAFF. CDR3 coding DNA: TGTGCCAGCAGCTTAGTCGTCGGGGAGAACACTGAAGCTTTCTTT.

There are a few counts of this clone. The rearrangement joins TRBV10-1 to TRBJ2-5, with TRBD2 identical over 10 bases. CDR3 length equals 15 residues. Germline CDR1 WNHNN, CDR2 SYGVQD (reference sequence). Trimming at V came to 3 bases and at J to 4 bases, leaving 5 bases not matched to a gene. The CDR3 coding sequence is TGCGCCAGCAGTGACGGAGCGGGGGGGCGAGAGACCCAGTACTTC. Protein sequence: CASSDGAGGRETQYF.

This clone was recorded once. The V call is TRBV2, the J call TRBJ2-1; TRBD2 agrees at 12 bases. Germline loops: CDR1 SNHLY, CDR2 FYNNEI. This CDR3 is 16 amino acids long. With V trimmed by 4 bases and J by 4 bases, 5 bases remained unmatched. This chain's CDR3 is CASSGRLAGGYNEQFF. The CDR3 DNA reads as TGTGCCAGCAGTGGGCGCCTAGCGGGGGGGTACAATGAGCAGTTCTTC.

The chain is built from TRBV18 and TRBJ2-7; the D is unclear. CDR1 and CDR2 (germline): KGHSH, LQKENI. The V end was cut by 2 bases, the J end by 4 bases, with 9 bases between. CDR3 length: 13 amino acids. CDR3 sequence: CASSPSLEYEQYF. CDR3 bases: TGTGCCAGCTCACCATCTCTGGAGTACGAGCAGTACTTC.

In its sample, this clone was seen a few times. In DNA, the CDR3 is TGTGCCAGCAGCGGAGCGAAATCCTCCTACGAGCAGTACTTC. This translates into CASSGAKSSYEQYF. The J gene is TRBJ2-7, the V gene TRBV5-6; D gene unclear. CDR1 and CDR2 (germline): SGHDT, YYEEEE. V lost 4 bases, J lost 0 bases, and 11 bases lay in between. CDR3 size: 14 residues.

This clone was seen more than once but under ten times. V is TRBV15 and J is TRBJ1-2; weak D call: TRBD1 (5 bases). The ends were cut back, 7 bases at V and 2 bases at J, with 14 bases in the middle. The CDR3 totals 14 residues. CDR1 is LNHNV, CDR2 YYDKDF, per germline (reference sequence). CDR3 residues: CATTFNRGNYGYTF. The DNA for the CDR3 is TGTGCCACCACCTTTAATCGGGGGAACTATGGCTACACCTTC.

This chain uses TRBV10-3 with TRBJ1-2, with D possibly being TRBD1 (5 bases). V lost 6 bases, J lost 0 bases, and 8 bases lay in between. The CDR3 length is 13 residues. Germline CDR1 reads ENHRY; CDR2 reads SYGVKD. The CDR3 nucleotides are TGTGCCATCAGCGACAGCCCTAACTATGGCTACACCTTC. Translated: CAISDSPNYGYTF.

The V gene is TRBV4-1, the J gene TRBJ1-5; D remains ambiguous. The CDR3 runs 15 residues. Germline loops: CDR1 MGHRA, CDR2 YSYEKL. V lost 4 bases and J 3 bases, leaving 13 bases between the germline ends. In DNA, the CDR3 is TGCGCCAGCAGCCCCCTTGGGCAGCTCAATCAGCCCCAGCATTTT. Protein sequence: CASSPLGQLNQPQHF.